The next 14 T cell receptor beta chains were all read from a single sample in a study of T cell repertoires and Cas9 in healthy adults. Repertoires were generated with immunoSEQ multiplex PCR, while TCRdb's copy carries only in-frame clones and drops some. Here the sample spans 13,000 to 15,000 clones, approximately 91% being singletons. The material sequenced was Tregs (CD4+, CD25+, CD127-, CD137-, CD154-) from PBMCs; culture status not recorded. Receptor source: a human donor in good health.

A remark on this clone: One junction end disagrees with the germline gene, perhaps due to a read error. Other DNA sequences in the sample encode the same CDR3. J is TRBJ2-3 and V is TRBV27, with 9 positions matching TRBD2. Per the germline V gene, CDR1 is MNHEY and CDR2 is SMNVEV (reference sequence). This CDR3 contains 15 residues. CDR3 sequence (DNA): TGCGCCAGCAGTTTAGCGGGGGCCTTCACAGATACGCAGTATTTT. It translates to CASSLAGAFTDTQYF.

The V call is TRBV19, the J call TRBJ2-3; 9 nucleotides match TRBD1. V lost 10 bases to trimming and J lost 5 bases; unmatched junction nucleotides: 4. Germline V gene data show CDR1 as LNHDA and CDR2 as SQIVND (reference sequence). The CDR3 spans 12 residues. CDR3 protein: CATSDRGDTQYF. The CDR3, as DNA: TGTGCCACCTCGGACAGGGGAGATACGCAGTATTTT.

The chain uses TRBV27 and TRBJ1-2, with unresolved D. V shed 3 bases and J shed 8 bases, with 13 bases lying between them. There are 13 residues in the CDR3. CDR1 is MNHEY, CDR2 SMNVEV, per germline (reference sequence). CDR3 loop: CASSFLGSRGYTF. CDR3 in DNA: TGTGCCAGCAGTTTTTTGGGGTCGCGGGGCTACACCTTC.

CDR3 sequence reads: CASSLAWQGGNYGYTF. CDR3 DNA: TGCGCCAGCAGCTTGGCCTGGCAGGGAGGGAACTATGGCTACACCTTC. The gene calls are TRBV5-1 and TRBJ1-2; tentative D call: TRBD1 (5 bases). Germline V gives CDR1 SGHRS, CDR2 YFSETQ. V was cut by 0 bases and J by 2 bases, with 14 bases left in between. The CDR3 contains 16 residues.

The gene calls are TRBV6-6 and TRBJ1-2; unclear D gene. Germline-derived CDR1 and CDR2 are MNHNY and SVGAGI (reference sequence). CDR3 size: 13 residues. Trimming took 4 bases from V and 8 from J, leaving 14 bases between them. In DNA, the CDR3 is TGTGCCAGCAGTTTCGGCGGGGTCGAAGGCTACACCTTC. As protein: CASSFGGVEGYTF.

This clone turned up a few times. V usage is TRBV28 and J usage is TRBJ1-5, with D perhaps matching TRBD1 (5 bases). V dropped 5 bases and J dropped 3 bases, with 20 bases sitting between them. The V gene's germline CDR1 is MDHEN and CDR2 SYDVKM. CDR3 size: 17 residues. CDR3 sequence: CASSPLRGGGNNQPQHF. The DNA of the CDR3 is TGTGCCAGCAGTCCGCTTCGGGGGGGAGGGAACAATCAGCCCCAGCATTTT.

Written as DNA, the CDR3 is TGCAGTGCTAGAACAGGGGAGACCCAGTACTTC. Protein: CSARTGETQYF. The chain employs TRBV20-1 and TRBJ2-5; D may be TRBD1 (6 bases). V lost 2 bases, J lost 5 bases, and 6 bases lay in between. From germline, CDR1 is DFQATT and CDR2 SNEGSKA (reference sequence). The CDR3 has 11 amino acids.

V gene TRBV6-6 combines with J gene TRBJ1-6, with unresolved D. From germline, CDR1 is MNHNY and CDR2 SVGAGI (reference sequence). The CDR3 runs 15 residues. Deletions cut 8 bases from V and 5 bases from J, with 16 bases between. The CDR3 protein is CASRGGNHNNSPLHF. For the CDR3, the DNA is TGTGCCAGCCGCGGAGGGAACCATAATAATTCACCCCTCCACTTT.

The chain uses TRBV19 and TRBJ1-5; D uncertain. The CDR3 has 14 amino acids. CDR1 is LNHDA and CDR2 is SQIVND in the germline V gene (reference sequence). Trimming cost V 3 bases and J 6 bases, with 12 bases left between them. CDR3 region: CASSIGREGQPQHF. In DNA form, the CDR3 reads TGTGCCAGTAGTATCGGGAGGGAGGGTCAGCCCCAGCATTTT. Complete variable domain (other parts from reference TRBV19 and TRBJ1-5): DGGITQSPKYLFRKEGQNVTLSCEQNLNHDAMYWYRQDPGQGLRLIYYSQIVNDFQKGDIAEGYSVSREKKESFPLTVTSAQKNPTAFYLCASSIGREGQPQHFGDGTRLSIL.

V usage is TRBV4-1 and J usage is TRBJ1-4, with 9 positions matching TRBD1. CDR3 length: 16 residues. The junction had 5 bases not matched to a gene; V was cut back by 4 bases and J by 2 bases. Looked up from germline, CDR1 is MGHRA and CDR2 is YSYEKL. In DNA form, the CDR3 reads TGCGCCAGCAGCCGAGGACAGGGGAGCACTAATGAAAAACTGTTTTTT. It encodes CASSRGQGSTNEKLFF.

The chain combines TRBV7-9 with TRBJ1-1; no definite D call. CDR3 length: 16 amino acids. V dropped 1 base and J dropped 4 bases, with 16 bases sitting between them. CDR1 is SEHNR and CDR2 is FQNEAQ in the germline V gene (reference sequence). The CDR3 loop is CASSLGTSIRGTEAFF. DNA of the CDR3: TGTGCCAGCAGCTTAGGTACGAGTATTCGGGGCACTGAAGCTTTCTTT.

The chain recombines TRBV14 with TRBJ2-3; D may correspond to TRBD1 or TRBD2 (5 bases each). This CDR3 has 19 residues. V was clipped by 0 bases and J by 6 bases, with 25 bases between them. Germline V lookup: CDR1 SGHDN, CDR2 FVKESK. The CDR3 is CASSQEGSTGSNRNDTQYF. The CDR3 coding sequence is TGTGCCAGCAGCCAAGAAGGGAGTACAGGATCCAACCGCAACGATACGCAGTATTTT.

The CDR3 bases are TGTGCCATCAGCACTTATCCTCCGGGACAGGGGTCCTACGAGCAGTACTTC. Its protein is CAISTYPPGQGSYEQYF. V is TRBV10-3 and J is TRBJ2-5, with 10 bases lining up with TRBD1. The J call may be in error: the DNA end matches TRBJ2-7 better. The germline CDR1 and CDR2 sequences are ENHRY and SYGVKD. This CDR3 is built from 17 residues.

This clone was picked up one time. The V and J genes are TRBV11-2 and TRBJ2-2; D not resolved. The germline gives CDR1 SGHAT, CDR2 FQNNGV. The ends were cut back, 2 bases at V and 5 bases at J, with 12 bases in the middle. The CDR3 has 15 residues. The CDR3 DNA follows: TGTGCCAGCAGCTTAAGGGTCCTGGGTACCGGGGAGCTGTTTTTT. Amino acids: CASSLRVLGTGELFF.